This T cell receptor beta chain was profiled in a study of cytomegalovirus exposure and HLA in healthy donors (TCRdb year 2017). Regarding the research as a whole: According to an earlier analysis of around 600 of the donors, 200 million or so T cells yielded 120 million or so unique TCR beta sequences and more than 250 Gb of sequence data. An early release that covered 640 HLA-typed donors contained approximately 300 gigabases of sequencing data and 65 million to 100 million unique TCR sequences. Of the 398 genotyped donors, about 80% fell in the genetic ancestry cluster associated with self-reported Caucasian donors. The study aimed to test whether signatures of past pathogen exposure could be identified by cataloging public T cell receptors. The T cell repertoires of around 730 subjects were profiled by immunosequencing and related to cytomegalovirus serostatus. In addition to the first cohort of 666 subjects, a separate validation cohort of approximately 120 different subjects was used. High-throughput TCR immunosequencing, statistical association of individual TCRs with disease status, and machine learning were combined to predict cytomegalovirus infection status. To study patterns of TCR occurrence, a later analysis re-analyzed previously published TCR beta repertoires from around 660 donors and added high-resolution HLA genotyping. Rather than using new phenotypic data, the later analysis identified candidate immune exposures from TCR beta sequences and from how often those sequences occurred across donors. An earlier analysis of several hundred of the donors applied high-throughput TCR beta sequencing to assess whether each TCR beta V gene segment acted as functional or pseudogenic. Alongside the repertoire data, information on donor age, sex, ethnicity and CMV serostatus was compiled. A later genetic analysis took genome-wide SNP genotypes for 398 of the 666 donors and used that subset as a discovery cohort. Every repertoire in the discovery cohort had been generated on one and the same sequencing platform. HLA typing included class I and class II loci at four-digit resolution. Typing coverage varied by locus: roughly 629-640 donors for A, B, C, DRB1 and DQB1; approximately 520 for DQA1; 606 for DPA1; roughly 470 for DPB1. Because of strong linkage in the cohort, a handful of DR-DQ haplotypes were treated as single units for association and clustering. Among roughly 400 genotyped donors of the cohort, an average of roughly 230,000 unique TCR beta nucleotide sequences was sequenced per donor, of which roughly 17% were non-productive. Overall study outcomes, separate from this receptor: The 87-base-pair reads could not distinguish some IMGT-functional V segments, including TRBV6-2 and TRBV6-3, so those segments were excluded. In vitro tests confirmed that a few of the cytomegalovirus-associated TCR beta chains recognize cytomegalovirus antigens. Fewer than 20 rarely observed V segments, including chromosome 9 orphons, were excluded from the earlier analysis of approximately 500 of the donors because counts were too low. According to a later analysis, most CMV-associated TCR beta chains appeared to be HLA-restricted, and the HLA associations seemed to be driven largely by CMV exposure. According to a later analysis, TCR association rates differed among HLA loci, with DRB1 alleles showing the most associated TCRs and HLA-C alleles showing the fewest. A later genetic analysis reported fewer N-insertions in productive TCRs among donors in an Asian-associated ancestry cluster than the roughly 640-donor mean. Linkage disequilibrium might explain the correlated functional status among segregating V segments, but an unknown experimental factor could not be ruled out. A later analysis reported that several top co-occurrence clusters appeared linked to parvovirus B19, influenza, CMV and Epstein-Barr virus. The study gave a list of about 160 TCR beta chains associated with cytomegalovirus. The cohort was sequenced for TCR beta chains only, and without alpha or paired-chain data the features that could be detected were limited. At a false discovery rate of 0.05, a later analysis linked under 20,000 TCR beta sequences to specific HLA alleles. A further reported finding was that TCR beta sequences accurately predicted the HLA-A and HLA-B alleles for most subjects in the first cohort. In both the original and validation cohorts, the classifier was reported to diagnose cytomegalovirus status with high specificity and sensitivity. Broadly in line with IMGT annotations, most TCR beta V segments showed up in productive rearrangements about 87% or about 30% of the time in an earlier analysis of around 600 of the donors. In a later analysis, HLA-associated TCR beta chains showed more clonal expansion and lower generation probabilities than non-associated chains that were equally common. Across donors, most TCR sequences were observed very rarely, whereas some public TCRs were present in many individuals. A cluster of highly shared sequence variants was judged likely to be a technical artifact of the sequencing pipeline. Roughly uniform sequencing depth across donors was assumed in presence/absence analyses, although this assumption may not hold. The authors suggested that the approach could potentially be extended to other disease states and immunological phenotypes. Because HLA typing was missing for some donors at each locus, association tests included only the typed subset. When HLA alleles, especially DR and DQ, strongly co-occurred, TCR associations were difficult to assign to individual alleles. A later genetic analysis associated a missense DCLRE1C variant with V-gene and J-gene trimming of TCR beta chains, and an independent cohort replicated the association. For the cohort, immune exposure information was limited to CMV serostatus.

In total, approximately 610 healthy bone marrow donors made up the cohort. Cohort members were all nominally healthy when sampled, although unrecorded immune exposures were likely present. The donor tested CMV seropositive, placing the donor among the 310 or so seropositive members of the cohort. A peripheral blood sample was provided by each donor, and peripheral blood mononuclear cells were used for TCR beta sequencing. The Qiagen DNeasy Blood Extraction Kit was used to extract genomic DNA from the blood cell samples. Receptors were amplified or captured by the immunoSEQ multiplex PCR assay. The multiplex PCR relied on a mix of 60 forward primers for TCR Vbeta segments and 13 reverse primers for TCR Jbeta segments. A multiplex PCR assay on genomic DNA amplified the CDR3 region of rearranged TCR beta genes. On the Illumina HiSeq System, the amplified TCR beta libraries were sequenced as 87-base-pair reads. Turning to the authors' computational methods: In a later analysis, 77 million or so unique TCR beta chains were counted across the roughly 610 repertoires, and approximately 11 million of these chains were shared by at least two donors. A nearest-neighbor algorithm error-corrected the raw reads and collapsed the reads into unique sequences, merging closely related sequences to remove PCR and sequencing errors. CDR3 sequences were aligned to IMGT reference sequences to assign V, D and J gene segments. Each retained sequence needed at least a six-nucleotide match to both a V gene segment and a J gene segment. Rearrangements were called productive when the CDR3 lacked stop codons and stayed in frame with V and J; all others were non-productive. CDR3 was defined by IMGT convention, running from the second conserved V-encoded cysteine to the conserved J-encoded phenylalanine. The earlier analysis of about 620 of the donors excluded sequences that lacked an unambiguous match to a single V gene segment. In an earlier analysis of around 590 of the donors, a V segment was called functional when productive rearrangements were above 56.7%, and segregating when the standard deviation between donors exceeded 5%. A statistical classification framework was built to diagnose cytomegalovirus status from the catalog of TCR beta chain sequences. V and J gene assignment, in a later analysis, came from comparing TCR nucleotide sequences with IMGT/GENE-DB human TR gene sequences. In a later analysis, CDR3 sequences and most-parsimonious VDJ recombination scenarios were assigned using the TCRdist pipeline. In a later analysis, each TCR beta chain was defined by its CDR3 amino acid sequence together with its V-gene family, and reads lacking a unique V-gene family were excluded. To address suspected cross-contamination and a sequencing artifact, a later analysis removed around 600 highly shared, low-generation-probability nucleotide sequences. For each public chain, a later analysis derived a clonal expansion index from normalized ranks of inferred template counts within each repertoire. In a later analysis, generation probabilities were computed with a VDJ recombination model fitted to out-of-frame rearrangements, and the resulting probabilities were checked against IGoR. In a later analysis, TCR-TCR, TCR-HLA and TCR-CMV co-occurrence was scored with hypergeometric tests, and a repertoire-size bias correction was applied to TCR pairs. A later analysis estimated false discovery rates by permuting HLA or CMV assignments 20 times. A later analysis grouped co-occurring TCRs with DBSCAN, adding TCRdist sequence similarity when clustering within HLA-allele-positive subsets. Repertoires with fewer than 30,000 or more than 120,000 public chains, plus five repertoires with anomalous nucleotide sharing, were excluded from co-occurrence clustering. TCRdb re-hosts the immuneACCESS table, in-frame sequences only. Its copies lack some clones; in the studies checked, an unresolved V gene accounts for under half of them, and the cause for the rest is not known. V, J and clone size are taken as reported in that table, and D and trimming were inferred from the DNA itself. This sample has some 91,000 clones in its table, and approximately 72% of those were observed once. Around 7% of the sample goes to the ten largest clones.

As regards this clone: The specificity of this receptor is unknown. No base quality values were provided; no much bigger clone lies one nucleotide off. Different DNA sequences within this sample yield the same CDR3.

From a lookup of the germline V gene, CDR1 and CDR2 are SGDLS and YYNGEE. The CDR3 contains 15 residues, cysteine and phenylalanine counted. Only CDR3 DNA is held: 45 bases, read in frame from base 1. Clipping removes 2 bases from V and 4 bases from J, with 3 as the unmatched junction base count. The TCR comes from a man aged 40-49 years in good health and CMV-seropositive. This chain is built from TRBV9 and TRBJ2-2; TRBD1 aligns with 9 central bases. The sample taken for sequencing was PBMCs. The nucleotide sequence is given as TGTGCCAGCAGCGTGGAGACAGGGGGCACCGGGGAGCTGTTTTTT. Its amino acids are CASSVETGGTGELFF.